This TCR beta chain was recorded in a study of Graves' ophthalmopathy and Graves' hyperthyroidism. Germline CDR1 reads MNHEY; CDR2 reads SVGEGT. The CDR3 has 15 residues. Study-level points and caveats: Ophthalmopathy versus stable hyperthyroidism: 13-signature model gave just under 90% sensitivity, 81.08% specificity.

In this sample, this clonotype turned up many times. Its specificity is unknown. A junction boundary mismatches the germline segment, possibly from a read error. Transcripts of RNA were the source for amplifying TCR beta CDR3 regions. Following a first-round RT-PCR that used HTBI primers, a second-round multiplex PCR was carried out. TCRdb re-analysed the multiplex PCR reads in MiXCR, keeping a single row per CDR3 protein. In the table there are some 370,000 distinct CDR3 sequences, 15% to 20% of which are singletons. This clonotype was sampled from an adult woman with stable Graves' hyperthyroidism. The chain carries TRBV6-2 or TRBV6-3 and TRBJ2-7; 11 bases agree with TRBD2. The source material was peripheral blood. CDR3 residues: CASSPGTSGTYEQYF. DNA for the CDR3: TGCGCCAGCAGCCCGGGGACTAGCGGAACCTACGAGCAGTACTTC.